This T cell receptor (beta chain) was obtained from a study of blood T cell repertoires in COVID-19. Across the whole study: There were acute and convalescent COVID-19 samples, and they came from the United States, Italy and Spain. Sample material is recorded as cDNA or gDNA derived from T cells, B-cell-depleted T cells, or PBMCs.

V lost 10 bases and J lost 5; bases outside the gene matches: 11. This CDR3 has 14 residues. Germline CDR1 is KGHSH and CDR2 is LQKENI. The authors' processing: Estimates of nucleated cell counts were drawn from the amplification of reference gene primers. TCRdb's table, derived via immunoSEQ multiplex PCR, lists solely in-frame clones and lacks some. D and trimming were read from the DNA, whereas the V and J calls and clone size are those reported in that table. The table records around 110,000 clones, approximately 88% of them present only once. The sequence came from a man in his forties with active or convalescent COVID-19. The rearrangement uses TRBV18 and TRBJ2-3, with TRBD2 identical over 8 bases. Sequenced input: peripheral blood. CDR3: CATRPGLAGDTQYF. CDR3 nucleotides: TGTGCCACCCGACCCGGGCTAGCGGGAGATACGCAGTATTTT.